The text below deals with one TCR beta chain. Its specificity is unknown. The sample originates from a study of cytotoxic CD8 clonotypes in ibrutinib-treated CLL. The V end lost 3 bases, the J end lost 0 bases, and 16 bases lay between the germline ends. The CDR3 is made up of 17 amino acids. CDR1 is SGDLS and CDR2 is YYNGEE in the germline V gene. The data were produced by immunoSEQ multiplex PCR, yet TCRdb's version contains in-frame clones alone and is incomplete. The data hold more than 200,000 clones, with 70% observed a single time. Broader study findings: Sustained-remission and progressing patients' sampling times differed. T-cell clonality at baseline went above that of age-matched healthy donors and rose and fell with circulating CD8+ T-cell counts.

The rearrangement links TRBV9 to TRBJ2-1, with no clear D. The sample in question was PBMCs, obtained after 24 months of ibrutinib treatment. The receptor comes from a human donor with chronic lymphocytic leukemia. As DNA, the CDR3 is TGTGCCAGCAGCGAGTCCACGGTCCTTAGCTCCTACAATGAGCAGTTCTTC. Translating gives CASSESTVLSSYNEQFF. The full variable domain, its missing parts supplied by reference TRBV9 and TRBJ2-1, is DSGVTQTPKHLITATGQRVTLRCSPRSGDLSVYWYQQSLDQGLQFLIQYYNGEERAKGNILERFSAQQFPDLHSELNLSSLELGDSALYFCASSESTVLSSYNEQFFGPGTRLTVL.